Given below is one T cell receptor (beta chain) in context. Its antigen is not identified. This CDR3 region has 11 residues. Per germline, CDR1 MNHEY and CDR2 SMNVEV (reference sequence). Preparation of the TCRbeta library involved a method that used unique molecular identifiers. TCRdb re-derived calls from the PCR reads in MiXCR, one entry per CDR3 protein. The table includes under 400,000 distinct CDR3 sequences, roughly 21% detected once. This entry comes from a study of T-cell reconstitution after alpha-beta-depleted transplantation in children. Study-wide findings and caveats: Among T cells one year after transplant, newly produced cells accounted for most counts and diversity. Where alpha-beta T cells came from about two months after transplant was reportedly several hundred expanded graft clones.

The chain recombines TRBV27 with TRBJ2-7; D gene unclear. The sequence was obtained from a male patient between 5 and 17 years old who had a stem cell transplant for acute lymphoblastic leukemia, so the T cells may come from the graft donor. Sequencing was performed on PBMCs, mostly from graft donor cells, taken 180 days after TCRalphabeta/CD19-depleted stem cell transplant. The CDR3 nucleotides are TGTGCGGCCGGCGGTAGGCACGAGCAGTACTTC. This gives the protein CAAGGRHEQYF.